This note documents a single TCR beta chain sequence. As yet, its antigen is unknown. Repeated repertoire sampling spanned the course of chemoradiotherapy. The table came from immunoSEQ multiplex PCR; TCRdb's copy has only in-frame clones and leaves some out. The table lists over 15,000 clones, 75% to 90% of them singletons, with 3% to 4% in the top ten. Germline lookup yields CDR1 LNHDA and CDR2 SQIVND (reference sequence). V was pared by 3 bases and J by 2 bases, with 4 bases of the junction left unmatched. The CDR3 has 16 amino acids. This sample is drawn from a study of chemoradiotherapy in HPV16-positive cancers. General study results and limits: HPV-specific T cells were functionally defined from only two HPV16-positive patients. HPV-responsive T-cell expansion during chemoradiotherapy was linked to improved recurrence-free survival in HPV16-positive patients.

The rearrangement joins TRBV19 to TRBJ1-6, with TRBD1 identical over 7 bases. The material was blood, obtained from a patient who underwent chemoradiotherapy. The clonotype originates from a human donor with HPV-associated anogenital cancer. The CDR3 region is CASSMTGITYNSPLHF. CDR3 bases: TGTGCCAGTAGTATGACAGGGATTACCTATAATTCACCCCTCCACTTT.